The 25 T cell receptor beta chains listed next were all sequenced from one sample in a study of Graves' ophthalmopathy and Graves' hyperthyroidism. Transcripts of RNA were the source for amplifying TCR beta CDR3 regions. HTBI-primed first-round RT-PCR preceded second-round multiplex PCR. Via MiXCR, TCRdb re-called the multiplex PCR reads, giving one row per CDR3 protein. This sample carries 600,000 to 950,000 distinct CDR3 sequences, around 40% of them seen once, and the ten largest clones take about 40%. The source material was peripheral blood. These receptor sequences come from an adult man with Graves' ophthalmopathy.

The chain employs TRBV9 and TRBJ2-2; the match to TRBD2 covers 8 bases. There are 17 residues in the CDR3. CDR1 is SGDLS, CDR2 YYNGEE, per germline. The V segment lost 0 bases and the J segment 0 bases; nucleotides outside the gene matches: 4. The CDR3, as DNA: TGTGCCAGCAGCGTAGGACTAGCGCCCGCGAACACCGGGGAGCTGTTTTTT. Protein sequence: CASSVGLAPANTGELFF. Full variable domain (rest looked up from reference TRBV9 and TRBJ2-2): DSGVTQTPKHLITATGQRVTLRCSPRSGDLSVYWYQQSLDQGLQFLIQYYNGEERAKGNILERFSAQQFPDLHSELNLSSLELGDSALYFCASSVGLAPANTGELFFGEGSRLTVL.

This clonotype was detected only once. The CDR3 end shows no conserved phenylalanine or tryptophan, and so a read error is likely. This chain connects TRBV7-9 to TRBJ2-7; D unclear. Germline V gene lookup returns CDR1 SEHNR and CDR2 FQNEAQ (reference sequence). Trimming stripped 4 bases from V and 3 bases from J, with 13 bases between. This CDR3 contains 14 residues. Here the CDR3 reads CASSSDLNHYEQYS. CDR3 DNA: TGTGCCAGCAGCTCGGACCTCAATCACTACGAGCAGTACTCC.

The J gene is TRBJ2-3, the V gene TRBV20-1; a possible D gene is TRBD1 (5 bases). Germline CDR1 reads DFQATT; CDR2 reads SNEGSKA (reference sequence). This CDR3 spans 14 amino acids. V lost 6 bases and J lost 5, with 18 bases in between. Here the CDR3 reads CSAPAGFTLDTQYF. In DNA form, the CDR3 reads TGCAGTGCCCCCGCAGGGTTTACACTAGATACGCAGTATTTT.

A few counts support this clonotype. This chain joins TRBV20-1 and TRBJ2-5; 7 bases align to TRBD2. The CDR3 covers 14 residues. Germline V gives CDR1 DFQATT, CDR2 SNEGSKA (reference sequence). The V segment lost 2 bases and the J segment 4 bases; nucleotides outside the gene matches: 7. CDR3 region: CSARTGLQAETQYF. Here the CDR3 DNA reads TGCAGTGCTAGAACGGGACTACAAGCAGAGACCCAGTACTTC.

The chain is built from TRBV7-2 and TRBJ2-7, with D possibly TRBD1 on 6 matching bases. Trimming cost V 6 bases and J 5 bases, with 14 bases left between them. This CDR3 comprises 13 residues. Germline V gene sequence: CDR1 SGHTA, CDR2 FQGNSA. As DNA, the CDR3 is TGTGCCAGCAGTGACAGGAAGTTAAACGAGCAGTACTTC. It codes for CASSDRKLNEQYF.

In this sample, this clonotype turned up a few times. CDR3 protein: CASSLVVDAAFYGYTF. The CDR3 DNA reads as TGTGCCAGCAGCTTAGTTGTCGACGCCGCTTTCTATGGCTACACCTTC. The chain is built from TRBV7-9 and TRBJ1-2; D gene uncertain. From germline, CDR1 is SEHNR and CDR2 FQNEAQ (reference sequence). CDR3 length: 16 amino acids. The V end was cut by 1 base, the J end by 4 bases, with 16 bases between.

This clonotype was observed a handful of times. The chain uses TRBV24-1 and TRBJ1-5; D unclear. Germline CDR1 is KGHDR and CDR2 is SFDVKD. V lost 3 bases to trimming and J lost 11 bases, with 22 bases between them. This CDR3 spans 16 amino acids. CDR3 bases: TGTGCCACCAGTGATGCAGATAGGGCACGTCAGGAGACCCAGCATTTT. Its translation is CATSDADRARQETQHF.

The V gene is TRBV19, the J gene TRBJ2-5, with 11 bases fitting TRBD1. Germline CDR1 reads LNHDA; CDR2 reads SQIVND (reference sequence). Unmatched junction bases numbered 5, after V lost 4 bases and J lost 4 bases. The CDR3 has 15 residues. The CDR3 sequence: CASSSGTGGGETQYF. CDR3 DNA sequence: TGTGCCAGTAGTAGCGGGACAGGGGGAGGAGAGACCCAGTACTTC.

This clonotype has only a few counts. V usage is TRBV11-2 and J usage is TRBJ2-7, with 11 positions matching TRBD2. The CDR3 covers 17 residues. Germline lookup yields CDR1 SGHAT and CDR2 FQNNGV. J lost 2 bases, V lost 5 bases, and 11 bases had no gene match. The CDR3 spells CASSQGVGLAATYEQYF. The CDR3 DNA reads as TGTGCCAGCAGCCAGGGGGTGGGACTAGCGGCCACCTACGAGCAGTACTTC.

This clonotype was recorded at least ten times. This chain connects TRBV9 to TRBJ1-2; 9 bases align to TRBD1. The J segment lost 3 bases and the V segment lost 4 bases, leaving 7 bases of the junction unmatched. This CDR3 spans 15 amino acids. CDR1 is SGDLS and CDR2 is YYNGEE in the germline V gene. CDR3 DNA sequence: TGTGCCAGCAGCCCCGGGACAGGGATCGACTATGGCTACACCTTC. This sequence encodes CASSPGTGIDYGYTF. Drawing the rest from reference TRBV9 and TRBJ1-2, the complete variable domain is DSGVTQTPKHLITATGQRVTLRCSPRSGDLSVYWYQQSLDQGLQFLIQYYNGEERAKGNILERFSAQQFPDLHSELNLSSLELGDSALYFCASSPGTGIDYGYTFGSGTRLTVV.

There are many counts of this clonotype. The chain joins TRBV7-3 to TRBJ2-2, with D possibly matching TRBD2 (7 bases). The CDR3 runs 15 residues. With 5 bases removed from V and 0 bases from J, the gap between germline ends came to 10 bases. Germline CDR1 SGHTA, CDR2 FQGTGA. The CDR3 DNA is TGTGCCAGCAGCCGCGGGGGCGCGAACACCGGGGAGCTGTTTTTT. As protein: CASSRGGANTGELFF.

This chain connects TRBV25-1 to TRBJ1-1, with a weak D call TRBD1 (6 bases). Trimming pared 6 bases from V and 4 bases from J, leaving 18 bases between. CDR3 length: 15 amino acids. Germline V lookup: CDR1 MGHDK, CDR2 SYGVNS. The CDR3 loop is CASSLDLGAVTEAFF. CDR3 bases: TGTGCCAGCAGCTTAGATCTGGGGGCGGTCACTGAAGCTTTCTTT.

This clonotype was detected only a few times. This chain connects TRBV14 to TRBJ1-2; 7 nucleotides align to TRBD1. The V gene end was trimmed by 2 bases and the J gene end by 4 bases; junction bases not matched to a gene: 1. Per germline, CDR1 SGHDN and CDR2 FVKESK. The CDR3 has 13 residues. The CDR3 region is CASSQTGVYGYTF. CDR3 sequence (DNA): TGTGCCAGCAGCCAAACAGGGGTCTATGGCTACACCTTC. Filled out from reference TRBV14 and TRBJ1-2, the complete variable domain reads EAGVTQFPSHSVIEKGQTVTLRCDPISGHDNLYWYRRVMGKEIKFLLHFVKESKQDESGMPNNRFLAERTGGTYSTLKVQPAELEDSGVYFCASSQTGVYGYTFGSGTRLTVV.

This clonotype has ten or more counts. In DNA form, the CDR3 reads TGCAGCGTTGATTATAGGGGGGCGGGGGAGACCCAGTACTTC. Translated: CSVDYRGAGETQYF. The chain carries TRBV29-1 and TRBJ2-5, with D perhaps being TRBD1 or TRBD2 (6 bases each). The CDR3 length is 14 residues. Per germline, CDR1 SQVTM and CDR2 ANQGSEA. Trimming pared 3 bases from V and 5 bases from J, leaving 16 bases between.

This clonotype was detected ten times or more. The V gene is TRBV25-1, the J gene TRBJ1-6; D uncertain. The germline V gene encodes CDR1 MGHDK and CDR2 SYGVNS. V was pared by 1 base and J by 4 bases, with 5 bases between. This CDR3 contains 14 residues. CDR3 region: CASSESKYNSPLHF. The CDR3 DNA follows: TGTGCCAGCAGTGAATCGAAATATAATTCACCCCTCCACTTT.

This clonotype was seen a handful of times. The CDR3 nucleotides are TGCGCCAGCAGCATAGGACAGGGCCAAGGAACTGAAGCTTTCTTT. Its translation is CASSIGQGQGTEAFF. The genes are TRBV5-1 and TRBJ1-1; the match to TRBD1 covers 8 bases. This CDR3 region has 15 residues. Looked up from germline, CDR1 is SGHRS and CDR2 is YFSETQ. The trim removed 4 bases at V and 5 bases at J, leaving 10 bases unmatched.

This chain connects TRBV14 to TRBJ2-2; D not resolved. The CDR3 covers 13 residues. Germline V CDR1 and CDR2: SGHDN, FVKESK. The V end lost 3 bases, the J end lost 0 bases, and 2 bases lay between the germline ends. The CDR3 reads CASSHSNTGELFF. CDR3 nucleotide sequence: TGTGCCAGCAGCCACTCGAACACCGGGGAGCTGTTTTTT.

A remark on this clonotype: Being one base from a much bigger clone, this may be a read error. The CDR3 sequence is CASSVGTGVEQYF. Written as DNA, the CDR3 is TGTGCCAGCAGCGTGGGGACAGGGGTTGAGCAGTACTTC. This chain joins TRBV9 and TRBJ2-7; TRBD1 aligns across 10 bases. The length of the CDR3 is 13 residues. CDR1 is SGDLS, CDR2 YYNGEE, per germline. V dropped 2 bases and J dropped 7; count of bases not matched to a gene: 3.

The rearrangement uses TRBV12-3 or TRBV12-4 and TRBJ1-3; no clear D gene. The CDR3 length is 14 residues. Trimming cost V 3 bases and J 3 bases, with 9 bases left between them. CDR3 residues: CASSLSGFGNTIYF. CDR3 sequence (DNA): TGTGCCAGCAGTTTGTCGGGGTTTGGAAACACCATATATTTT.

This sequence joins TRBV7-6 and TRBJ2-7; 7 nucleotides align to TRBD2. Germline V lookup: CDR1 SGHVS, CDR2 FNYEAQ. CDR3 length equals 15 residues. The ends lost 5 bases at V and 4 bases at J; junction bases unmatched: 11. The DNA of the CDR3 is TGTGCCAGCAGCCGCGTCACCCCTAGCGGATACGAGCAGTACTTC. This sequence encodes CASSRVTPSGYEQYF.

This clonotype was recorded at least ten times. J is TRBJ2-7 and V is TRBV25-1, with D perhaps TRBD1 or TRBD2 (5 bases each). Germline CDR1 is MGHDK and CDR2 is SYGVNS. V gave up 5 bases and J gave up 4 bases, with 12 bases separating them. The CDR3 extends over 13 amino acids. This chain's CDR3 is CASSKGSLYEQYF. The CDR3 region has the DNA TGTGCCAGCAGTAAGGGGAGTCTTTACGAGCAGTACTTC.

As regards this clonotype: A read error may explain this, as a much larger clone is one base away. V gene TRBV7-2 combines with J gene TRBJ2-5; D uncertain. Trimming stripped 0 bases from V and 0 bases from J, with 11 bases between. Germline V lookup: CDR1 SGHTA, CDR2 FQGNSA. CDR3 size: 16 residues. The CDR3 bases are TGTGCCAGCAGCTTAGCGATCGTGAGGTACCAAGAGACCCAGTACTTC. Protein: CASSLAIVRYQETQYF.

The V call is TRBV10-3, the J call TRBJ1-4; no firm D call. Between the trimmed V and J ends, which lost 4 bases and 6 bases, there was a span of 9 bases. The CDR3 is 13 residues long. Per germline, CDR1 ENHRY and CDR2 SYGVKD. CDR3 amino acids: CAISVGGYEKLFF. Written as DNA, the CDR3 is TGTGCCATCAGTGTAGGAGGTTATGAAAAACTGTTTTTT.

This clonotype was seen many times. This rearrangement joins TRBV25-1 to TRBJ1-1, with D tentatively TRBD1 (5 bases). This CDR3 region has 15 residues. V was trimmed by 1 base and J by 4 bases, leaving 13 bases between them. CDR1 is MGHDK and CDR2 is SYGVNS in the germline V gene. DNA of the CDR3: TGTGCCAGCAGTGAATCTTGGGTTAGGGGCACTGAAGCTTTCTTT. This gives the protein CASSESWVRGTEAFF.

This clonotype was detected a few times. The chain has TRBV7-2 and TRBJ2-7; 10 positions match TRBD2. Looked up from germline, CDR1 is SGHTA and CDR2 is FQGNSA. The CDR3 contains 17 residues. V was clipped by 5 bases and J by 0 bases; unmatched bases: 10. The CDR3 nucleotides are TGTGCCAGCAGCCAAGATCATCTAGCGGGGGCCTCCTACGAGCAGTACTTC. Translating it yields CASSQDHLAGASYEQYF.